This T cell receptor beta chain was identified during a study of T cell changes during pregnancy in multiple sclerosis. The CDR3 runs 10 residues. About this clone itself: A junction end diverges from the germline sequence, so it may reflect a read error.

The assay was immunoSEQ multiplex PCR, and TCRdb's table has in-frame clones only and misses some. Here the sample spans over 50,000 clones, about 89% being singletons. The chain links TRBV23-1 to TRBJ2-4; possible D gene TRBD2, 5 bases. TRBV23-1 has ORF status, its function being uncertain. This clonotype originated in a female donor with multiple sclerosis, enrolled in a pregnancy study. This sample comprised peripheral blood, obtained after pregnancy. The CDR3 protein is CASSRRGLQF. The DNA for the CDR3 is TGCGCCAGCAGTCGGAGAGGACTTCAGTTC.